The entry below describes one TCR beta chain. The record originates from a study of blood T cell repertoires in COVID-19. Study overall: Donors in the United States, Italy and Spain gave samples during acute or convalescent COVID-19. In each case, the material was cDNA or gDNA derived from T cells, B-cell-depleted T cells, or PBMCs.

Trimming removed 8 bases at V and 0 bases at J, with 8 bases between. This CDR3 contains 12 residues. Germline lookup yields CDR1 MNHNY and CDR2 SVGAGI (reference sequence). Methods used by the authors: Amplification of reference gene primers provided the estimated nucleated cell counts. Some clones are missing from TCRdb's copy, which holds only in-frame ones; the method was immunoSEQ multiplex PCR. For V, J and clone size, that table is used; D and trimming come from the DNA. The table has about 120,000 clones, around 90% seen once. This receptor was taken from an older woman with COVID-19, enrolled during active disease. The genes are TRBV6-6 and TRBJ2-7; D uncertain. Sample: peripheral blood. The CDR3 loop is CASDPGSYEQYF. DNA for the CDR3: TGTGCCAGCGACCCGGGCTCCTACGAGCAGTACTTC.